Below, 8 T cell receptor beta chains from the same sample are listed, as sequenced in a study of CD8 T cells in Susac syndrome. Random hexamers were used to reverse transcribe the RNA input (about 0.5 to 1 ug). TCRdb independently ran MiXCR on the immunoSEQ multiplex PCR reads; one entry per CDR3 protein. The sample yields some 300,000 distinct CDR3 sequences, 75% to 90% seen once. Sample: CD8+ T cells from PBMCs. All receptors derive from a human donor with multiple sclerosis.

The DNA for the CDR3 is TGTGCCTGGACCCGAGGACAGGAGCCCTACGAGCAGTACTTC. Residues: CAWTRGQEPYEQYF. The rearrangement links TRBV30 to TRBJ2-7; TRBD1 agrees at 7 bases. Germline assignment: CDR1 GTSNPN and CDR2 SVGIG (reference sequence). Losses at the gene ends were 4 bases for V and 2 bases for J; bases not matched to a gene: 8. The CDR3 spans 14 residues.

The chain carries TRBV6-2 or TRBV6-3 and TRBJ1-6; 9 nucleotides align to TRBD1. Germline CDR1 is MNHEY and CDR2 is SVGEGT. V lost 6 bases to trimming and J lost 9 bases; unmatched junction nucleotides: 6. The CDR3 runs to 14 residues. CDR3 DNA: TGTGCCAGCAGCCCGGGACAGGGAGGTTCACCCCTCCACTTT. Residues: CASSPGQGGSPLHF.

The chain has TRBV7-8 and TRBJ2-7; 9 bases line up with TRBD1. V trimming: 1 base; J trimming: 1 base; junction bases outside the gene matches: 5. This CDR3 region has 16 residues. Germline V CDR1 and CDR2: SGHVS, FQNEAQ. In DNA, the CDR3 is TGTGCCAGCAGCTTAGGCCGGGACAGGGTGTCCTACGAGCAGTACTTC. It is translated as CASSLGRDRVSYEQYF.

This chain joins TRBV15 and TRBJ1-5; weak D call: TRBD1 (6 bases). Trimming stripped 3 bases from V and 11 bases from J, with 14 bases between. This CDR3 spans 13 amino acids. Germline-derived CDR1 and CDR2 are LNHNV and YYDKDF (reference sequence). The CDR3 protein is CATSSRDRQAQHF. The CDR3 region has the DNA TGTGCCACCAGCAGTCGCGACAGGCAGGCCCAGCATTTT.

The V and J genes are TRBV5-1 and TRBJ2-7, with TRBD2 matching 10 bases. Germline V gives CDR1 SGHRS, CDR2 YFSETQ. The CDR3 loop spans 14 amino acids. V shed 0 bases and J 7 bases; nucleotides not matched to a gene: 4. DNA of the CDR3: TGCGCCAGCAGCTTGGCTAGCGGGAGACCGGAGCAGTACTTC. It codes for CASSLASGRPEQYF.

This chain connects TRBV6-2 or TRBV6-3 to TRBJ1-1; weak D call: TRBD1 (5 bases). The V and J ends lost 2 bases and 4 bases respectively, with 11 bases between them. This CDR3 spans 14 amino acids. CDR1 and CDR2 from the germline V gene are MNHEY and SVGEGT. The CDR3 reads CASSYVGRVTEAFF. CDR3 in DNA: TGTGCCAGCAGTTACGTGGGCAGGGTCACTGAAGCTTTCTTT.

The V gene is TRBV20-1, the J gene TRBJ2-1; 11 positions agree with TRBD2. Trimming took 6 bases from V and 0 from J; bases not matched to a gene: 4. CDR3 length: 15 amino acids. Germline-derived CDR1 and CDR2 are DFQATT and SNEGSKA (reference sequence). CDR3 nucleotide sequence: TGCAGTGCGGGACTAGCGGCGGCCTCCTACAATGAGCAGTTCTTC. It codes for CSAGLAAASYNEQFF.

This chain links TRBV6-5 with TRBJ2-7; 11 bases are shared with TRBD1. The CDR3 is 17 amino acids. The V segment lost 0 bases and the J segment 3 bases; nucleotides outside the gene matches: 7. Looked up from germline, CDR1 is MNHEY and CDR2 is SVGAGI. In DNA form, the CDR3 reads TGTGCCAGCAGTTACTCGATTCTTGGGACAGGGGGCTACGAGCAGTACTTC. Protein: CASSYSILGTGGYEQYF.